This T cell receptor (beta chain) was identified during a study of PD-L1 blockade in urothelial cancer. Study context: Males with urothelial cancer arising in the bladder constituted most of the roughly 30 patients. At 6 weeks and at 3 weeks (second dose) after treatment start, blood was analyzed.

The CDR3 sequence is 14 residues long. The junction had 1 base not matched to a gene; V was cut back by 4 bases and J by 3 bases. Germline-derived CDR1 and CDR2 are SGHTA and FQGTGA. As for time point: pretreatment peripheral blood. The assay was immunoSEQ multiplex PCR, and TCRdb's table has in-frame clones only and misses some. The sample consists of under 55,000 clones, around 84% of them appearing once. The receptor comes from a man between 65 and 85 years old with urothelial cancer. The V gene is TRBV7-3, the J gene TRBJ2-3; 10 bases align to TRBD2. Sample: PBMCs, taken around atezolizumab (anti-PD-L1) treatment. In nucleotides, the CDR3 is TGTGCCAGCAGCTCAGCGGGAGGGACAGATACGCAGTATTTT. Translating it yields CASSSAGGTDTQYF.